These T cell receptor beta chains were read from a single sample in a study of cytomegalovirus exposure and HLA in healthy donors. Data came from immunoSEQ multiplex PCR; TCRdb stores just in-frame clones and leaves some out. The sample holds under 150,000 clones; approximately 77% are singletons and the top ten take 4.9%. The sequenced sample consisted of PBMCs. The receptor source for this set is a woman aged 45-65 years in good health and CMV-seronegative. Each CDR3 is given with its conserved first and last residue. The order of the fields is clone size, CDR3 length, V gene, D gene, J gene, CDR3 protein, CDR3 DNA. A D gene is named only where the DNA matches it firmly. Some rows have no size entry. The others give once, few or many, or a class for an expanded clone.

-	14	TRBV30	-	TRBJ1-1	CAWKGYLKGTEAFF	TGTGCCTGGAAGGGGTACCTTAAAGGCACTGAAGCTTTCTTT
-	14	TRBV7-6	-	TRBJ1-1	CASTPNGPGTEAFF	TGTGCCAGCACCCCGAATGGCCCGGGGACTGAAGCTTTCTTT
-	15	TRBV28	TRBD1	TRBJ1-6	CASSPRTGVKSPLHF	TGTGCCAGCAGCCCGAGAACAGGGGTGAAATCACCCCTCCACTTT
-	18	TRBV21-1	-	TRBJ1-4	CASSSHRTGPATNEKLFF	TGTGCCAGCAGTTCTCATAGGACAGGACCTGCAACTAATGAAAAACTGTTTTTT
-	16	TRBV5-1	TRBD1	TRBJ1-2	CASSLVAGQGVDGYTF	TGCGCCAGCAGCTTGGTTGCAGGCCAGGGGGTTGATGGCTACACCTTC
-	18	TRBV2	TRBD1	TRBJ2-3	CASSGRLGTGRLSDTQYF	TGTGCCAGCAGTGGGAGGTTGGGGACAGGGCGACTTTCAGATACGCAGTATTTT
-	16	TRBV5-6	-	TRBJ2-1	CASSPRGAPIYNEQFF	TGTGCCAGCAGCCCCCGTGGGGCCCCCATCTACAATGAGCAGTTCTTC
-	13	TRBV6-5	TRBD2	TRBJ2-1	CASTGGSYNEQFF	TGTGCCAGCACGGGGGGCTCCTACAATGAGCAGTTCTTC
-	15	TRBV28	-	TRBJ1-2	CASTLTGRAYGGYTF	TGTGCCAGCACCCTTACGGGGAGGGCCTATGGTGGCTACACCTTC
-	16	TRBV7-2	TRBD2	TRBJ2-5	CASSFLTSGAGETQYF	TGTGCCAGCAGCTTCCTCACTAGCGGGGCCGGGGAGACCCAGTACTTC
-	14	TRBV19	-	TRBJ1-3	CASSDSSSGNTIYF	TGTGCCAGTAGTGACAGCAGCTCTGGAAACACCATATATTTT
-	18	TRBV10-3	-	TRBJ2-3	CAISEKLQGGTSTDTQYF	TGTGCCATCAGTGAGAAATTGCAGGGGGGTACTAGCACAGATACGCAGTATTTT
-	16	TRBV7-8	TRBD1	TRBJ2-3	CASSRPGQRSTDTQYF	TGTGCCAGCAGCCGGCCGGGACAGAGAAGCACAGATACGCAGTATTTT
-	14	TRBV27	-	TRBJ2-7	CASSSGQLSYEQYF	TGTGCCAGCAGTTCCGGACAGCTCTCCTACGAGCAGTACTTC
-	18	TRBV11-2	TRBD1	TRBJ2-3	CASTRKPRDRGSTDTQYF	TGTGCCAGCACCAGAAAGCCCCGGGACAGGGGCTCCACAGATACGCAGTATTTT
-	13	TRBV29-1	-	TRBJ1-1	CSAKTVPNTEAFF	TGCAGCGCTAAGACAGTTCCGAACACTGAAGCTTTCTTT
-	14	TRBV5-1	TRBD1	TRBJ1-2	CASSRDRGHYGYTF	TGCGCCAGCAGCCGCGACAGGGGGCACTATGGCTACACCTTC
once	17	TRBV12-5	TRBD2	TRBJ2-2	CASGRSSGGKYTGELFF	TGTGCTAGTGGCCGTAGTAGCGGGGGAAAATACACCGGGGAGCTGTTTTTT
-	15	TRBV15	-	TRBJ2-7	CATSRDRVQTYEQYF	TGTGCCACCAGCAGAGATCGGGTACAAACCTACGAGCAGTACTTC
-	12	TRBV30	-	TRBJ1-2	CAWSRRNYGYTF	TGTGCCTGGTCTAGGAGGAACTATGGCTACACCTTC
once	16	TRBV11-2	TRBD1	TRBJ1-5	CASSLGTGAFNQPQHF	TGTGCCAGCAGCTTAGGAACAGGGGCATTTAATCAGCCCCAGCATTTT
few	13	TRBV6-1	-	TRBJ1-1	CASSLEMNTEAFF	TGTGCCAGCAGTCTAGAAATGAACACTGAAGCTTTCTTT
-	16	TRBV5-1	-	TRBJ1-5	CASSLLRGGSNQPQHF	TGCGCCAGCAGCTTGTTGAGGGGAGGGAGCAATCAGCCCCAGCATTTT
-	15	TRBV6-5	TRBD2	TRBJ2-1	CASRASGGANIEQFF	TGTGCCAGCAGGGCAAGCGGGGGGGCCAACATTGAGCAGTTCTTC
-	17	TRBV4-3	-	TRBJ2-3	CASSQVYSSDGTDTQYF	TGCGCCAGCAGCCAAGTTTACTCTAGCGACGGCACAGATACGCAGTATTTT
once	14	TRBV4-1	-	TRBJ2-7	CASSQARGRYEQYF	TGCGCCAGCAGCCAAGCGCGGGGTCGCTACGAGCAGTACTTC
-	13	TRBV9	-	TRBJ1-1	CASSVGGGERAFF	TGTGCCAGCAGCGTAGGGGGAGGGGAGAGAGCTTTCTTT
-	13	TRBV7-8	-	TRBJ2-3	CASGAGRTDTQYF	TGTGCCAGCGGTGCGGGGCGCACAGATACGCAGTATTTT
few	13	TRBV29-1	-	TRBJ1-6	CSVKWDWNSPLHF	TGCAGCGTGAAGTGGGACTGGAATTCACCCCTCCACTTT
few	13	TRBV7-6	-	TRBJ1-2	CASSLGQPYGYTF	TGTGCCAGCAGCTTGGGCCAGCCCTATGGCTACACCTTC
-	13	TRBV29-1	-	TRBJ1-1	CSVDPTGNTEAFF	TGCAGCGTTGACCCGACAGGGAACACTGAAGCTTTCTTT
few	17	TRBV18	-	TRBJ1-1	CASSPGLLDRKNTEAFF	TGTGCCAGCTCGCCAGGGTTATTAGACAGAAAGAACACTGAAGCTTTCTTT
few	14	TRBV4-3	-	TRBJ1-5	CASSQGSSNQPQHF	TGCGCCAGCAGCCAGGGCAGTAGCAATCAGCCCCAGCATTTT
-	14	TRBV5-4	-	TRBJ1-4	CASSLAGDNEKLFF	TGTGCCAGCAGCTTGGCGGGAGATAATGAAAAACTGTTTTTT
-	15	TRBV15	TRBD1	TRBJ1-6	CATSERDRANSPLHF	TGTGCCACCAGCGAGAGGGACAGGGCTAATTCACCCCTCCACTTT
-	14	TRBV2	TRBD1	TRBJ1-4	CASRLRGLNEKLFF	TGTGCCAGCAGACTCAGGGGGCTGAATGAAAAACTGTTTTTT
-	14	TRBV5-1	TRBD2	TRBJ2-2	CASKTSGDHGELFF	TGCGCCAGCAAAACTAGCGGGGACCACGGGGAGCTGTTTTTT
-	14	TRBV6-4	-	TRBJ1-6	CASSGSVGNSPLHF	TGTGCCAGCAGTGGGAGCGTGGGTAATTCACCCCTCCACTTT
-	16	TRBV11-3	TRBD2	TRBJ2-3	CASSLGLAGNTDTQYF	TGTGCCAGCAGCTTAGGTTTAGCGGGTAACACAGATACGCAGTATTTT
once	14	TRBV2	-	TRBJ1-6	CAARRGSWNSPLHF	TGTGCCGCTCGCCGGGGATCCTGGAATTCACCCCTCCACTTT
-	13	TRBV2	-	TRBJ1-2	CASSDSGYYGYTF	TGTGCCAGCAGCGATTCAGGGTACTATGGCTACACCTTC
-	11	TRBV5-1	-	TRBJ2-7	CASSLDSEQYF	TGCGCCAGCAGCCTCGACAGCGAGCAGTACTTC
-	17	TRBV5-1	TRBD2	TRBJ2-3	CASSLLLGTSYSDTQYF	TGCGCCAGCAGCCTCCTTCTCGGGACTAGTTACTCAGATACGCAGTATTTT
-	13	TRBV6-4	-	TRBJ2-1	CASSDSSSNEQFF	TGTGCCAGCAGTGATTCTAGCAGCAATGAGCAGTTCTTC
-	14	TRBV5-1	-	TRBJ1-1	CASSLAGGYTEAFF	TGCGCCAGCAGCTTGGCGGGGGGTTACACTGAAGCTTTCTTT
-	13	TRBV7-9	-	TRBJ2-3	CATDSTSTDTQYF	TGTGCCACAGACAGTACTAGCACAGATACGCAGTATTTT
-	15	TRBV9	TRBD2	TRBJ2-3	CASTRTSGGTDTQYF	TGTGCCAGCACCCGGACTAGCGGGGGCACAGATACGCAGTATTTT
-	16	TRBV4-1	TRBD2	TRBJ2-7	CASSQAVLAGVYEQYF	TGCGCCAGCAGCCAAGCGGTACTAGCGGGGGTCTACGAGCAGTACTTC
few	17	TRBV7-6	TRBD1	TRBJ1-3	CASSLYRGESGGNTIYF	TGTGCCAGCAGCTTGTACAGGGGGGAATCGGGTGGAAACACCATATATTTT
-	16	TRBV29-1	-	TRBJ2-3	CSVDLAATSSTDTQYF	TGCAGCGTTGACCTAGCTGCTACCTCTAGCACAGATACGCAGTATTTT
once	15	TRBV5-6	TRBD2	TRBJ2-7	CASSFSGGPRYEQYF	TGTGCCAGCAGCTTCAGCGGGGGGCCCCGCTACGAGCAGTACTTC
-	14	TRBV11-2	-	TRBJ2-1	CASSLQGISNEQFF	TGTGCCAGCAGCTTACAGGGAATTAGCAATGAGCAGTTCTTC